This TCR beta chain is drawn from a study of cytomegalovirus exposure and HLA in healthy donors. PCR amplification relied on 60 Vbeta primers (plus 13 Jbeta primers). Generated by immunoSEQ multiplex PCR, the TCRdb table keeps only in-frame clones and is missing some. The sample lists approximately 130,000 clones, around 82% seen once, with around 1.2% in the top ten. Germline V gene sequence: CDR1 SNHLY, CDR2 FYNNEI. CDR3 length: 14 amino acids. V was clipped by 6 bases and J by 5 bases, with 16 bases between them. What was sequenced was PBMCs. V is TRBV2 and J is TRBJ1-2; a possible D gene is TRBD1 (5 bases). The TCR comes from a man aged 50 to 59 in good health and CMV-seronegative. The CDR3 coding sequence is TGTGCCAGCAGGCCGGACTGGAGGGGATATGGCTACACCTTC. It is translated as CASRPDWRGYGYTF.